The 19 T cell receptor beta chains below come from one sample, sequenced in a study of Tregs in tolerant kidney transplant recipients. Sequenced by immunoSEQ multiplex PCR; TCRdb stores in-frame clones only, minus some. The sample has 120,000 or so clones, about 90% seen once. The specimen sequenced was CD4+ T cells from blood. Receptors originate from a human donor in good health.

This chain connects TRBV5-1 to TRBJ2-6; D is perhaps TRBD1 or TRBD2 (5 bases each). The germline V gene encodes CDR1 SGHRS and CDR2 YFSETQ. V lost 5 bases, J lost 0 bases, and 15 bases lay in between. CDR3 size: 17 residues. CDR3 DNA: TGCGCCAGCAGTCCCGGGACCGGTAGCTCTGGGGCCAACGTCCTGACTTTC. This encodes CASSPGTGSSGANVLTF.

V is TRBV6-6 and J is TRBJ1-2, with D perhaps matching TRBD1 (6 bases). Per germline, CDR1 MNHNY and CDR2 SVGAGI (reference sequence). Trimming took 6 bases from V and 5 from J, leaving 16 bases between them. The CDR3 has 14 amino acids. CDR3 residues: CASRSGGGLYGYTF. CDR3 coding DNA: TGTGCCAGCAGGTCCGGGGGGGGCCTATATGGCTACACCTTC.

Here the CDR3 reads CASSERPGNTIYF. CDR3 in DNA: TGTGCCAGCAGTGAAAGGCCGGGAAACACCATATATTTT. The genes are TRBV6-1 and TRBJ1-3; D is ambiguous. The ends were cut back, 2 bases at V and 4 bases at J, with 6 bases in the middle. The length of the CDR3 is 13 residues. Germline-derived CDR1 and CDR2 are MNHNS and SASEGT.

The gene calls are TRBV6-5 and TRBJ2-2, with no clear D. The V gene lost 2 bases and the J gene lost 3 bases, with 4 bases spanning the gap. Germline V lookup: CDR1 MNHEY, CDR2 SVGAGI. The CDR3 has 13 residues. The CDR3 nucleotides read TGTGCCAGCAGTTACGGACACACCGGGGAGCTGTTTTTT. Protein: CASSYGHTGELFF.

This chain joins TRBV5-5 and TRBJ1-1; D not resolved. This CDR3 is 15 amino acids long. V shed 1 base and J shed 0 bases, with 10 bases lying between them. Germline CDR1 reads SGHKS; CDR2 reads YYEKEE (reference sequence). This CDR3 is CASSLRPQLNTEAFF. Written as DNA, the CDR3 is TGTGCCAGCAGCTTGAGGCCACAGTTGAACACTGAAGCTTTCTTT.

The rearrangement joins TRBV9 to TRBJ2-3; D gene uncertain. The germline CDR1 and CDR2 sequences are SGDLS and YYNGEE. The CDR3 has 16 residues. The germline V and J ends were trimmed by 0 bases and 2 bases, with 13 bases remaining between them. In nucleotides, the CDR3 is TGTGCCAGCAGCGTAGATGTCAGTCCCTTCACAGATACGCAGTATTTT. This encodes CASSVDVSPFTDTQYF.

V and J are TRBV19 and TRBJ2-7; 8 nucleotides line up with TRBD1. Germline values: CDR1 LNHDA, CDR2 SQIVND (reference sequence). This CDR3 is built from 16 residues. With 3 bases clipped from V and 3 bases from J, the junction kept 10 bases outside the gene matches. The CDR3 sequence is CASSIQRTGQDYEQYF. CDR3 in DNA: TGTGCCAGTAGTATTCAGCGGACAGGGCAGGACTACGAGCAGTACTTC.

This CDR3 reads CASSFYGPTSYEQYF. The CDR3 bases are TGTGCCAGCAGCTTTTACGGGCCGACCTCCTACGAGCAGTACTTC. The chain employs TRBV11-2 and TRBJ2-7, with D unresolved. This CDR3 region has 15 residues. V was pared by 3 bases and J by 0 bases, with 12 bases between. Germline assignment: CDR1 SGHAT and CDR2 FQNNGV.

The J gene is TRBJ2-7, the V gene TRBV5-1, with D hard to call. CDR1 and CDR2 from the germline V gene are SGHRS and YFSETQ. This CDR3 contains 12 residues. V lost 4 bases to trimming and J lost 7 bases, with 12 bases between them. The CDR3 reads CASSVDYEEQYF. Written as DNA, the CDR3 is TGCGCCAGCAGCGTGGATTACGAGGAGCAGTACTTC.

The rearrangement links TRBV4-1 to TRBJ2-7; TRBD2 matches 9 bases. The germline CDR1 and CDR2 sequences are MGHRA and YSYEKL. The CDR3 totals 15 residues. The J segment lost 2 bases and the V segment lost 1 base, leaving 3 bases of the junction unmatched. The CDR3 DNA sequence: TGCGCCAGCAGCCAAGTGGCGGGAGGGCCCTACGAGCAGTACTTC. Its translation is CASSQVAGGPYEQYF.

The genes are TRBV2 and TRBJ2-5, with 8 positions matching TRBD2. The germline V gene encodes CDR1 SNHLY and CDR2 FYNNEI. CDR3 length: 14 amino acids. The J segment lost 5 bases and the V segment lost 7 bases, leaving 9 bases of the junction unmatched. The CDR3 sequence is CASNSAGDKETQYF. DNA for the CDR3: TGTGCCAGCAATTCAGCGGGAGACAAGGAGACCCAGTACTTC.

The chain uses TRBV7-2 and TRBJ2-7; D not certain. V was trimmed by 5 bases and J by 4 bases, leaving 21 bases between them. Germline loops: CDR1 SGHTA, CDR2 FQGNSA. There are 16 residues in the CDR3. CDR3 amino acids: CASSRSDFTLGYEQYF. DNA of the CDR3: TGTGCCAGCAGCCGGAGCGACTTTACCTTGGGGTACGAGCAGTACTTC.

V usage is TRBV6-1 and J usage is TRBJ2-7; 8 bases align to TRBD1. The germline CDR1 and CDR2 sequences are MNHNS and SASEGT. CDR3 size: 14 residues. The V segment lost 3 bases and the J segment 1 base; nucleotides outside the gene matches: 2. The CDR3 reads CASSEDRASYEQYF. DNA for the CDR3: TGTGCCAGCAGTGAGGACAGGGCTTCCTACGAGCAGTACTTC.

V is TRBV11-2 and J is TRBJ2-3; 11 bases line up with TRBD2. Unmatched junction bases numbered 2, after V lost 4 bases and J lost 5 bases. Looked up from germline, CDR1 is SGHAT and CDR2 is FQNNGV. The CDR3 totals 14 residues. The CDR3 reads CASSWTSGQDTQYF. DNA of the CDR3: TGTGCCAGCAGCTGGACTAGCGGGCAAGATACGCAGTATTTT. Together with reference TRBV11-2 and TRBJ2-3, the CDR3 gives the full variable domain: EAGVAQSPRYKIIEKRQSVAFWCNPISGHATLYWYQQILGQGPKLLIQFQNNGVVDDSQLPKDRFSAERLKGVDSTLKIQPAKLEDSAVYLCASSWTSGQDTQYFGPGTRLTVL.

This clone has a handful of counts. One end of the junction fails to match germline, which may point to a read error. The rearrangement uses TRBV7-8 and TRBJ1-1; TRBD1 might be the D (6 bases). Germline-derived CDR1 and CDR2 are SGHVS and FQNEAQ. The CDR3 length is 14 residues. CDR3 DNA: TGTGCCAGCAGCCAGGGACACGGGAACGCTGAAGCTTTCTTT. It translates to CASSQGHGNAEAFF.

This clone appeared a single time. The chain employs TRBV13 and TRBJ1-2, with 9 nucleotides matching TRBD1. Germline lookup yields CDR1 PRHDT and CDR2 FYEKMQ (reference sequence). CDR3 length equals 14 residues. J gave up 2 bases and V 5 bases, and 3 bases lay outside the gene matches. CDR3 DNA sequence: TGTGCCAGCAGCCGGACAGGGGAAAACTATGGCTACACCTTC. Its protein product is CASSRTGENYGYTF.

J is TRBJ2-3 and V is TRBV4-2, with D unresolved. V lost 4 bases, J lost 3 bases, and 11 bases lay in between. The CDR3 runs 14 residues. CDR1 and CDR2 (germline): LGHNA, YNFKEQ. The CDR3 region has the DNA TGTGCCAGCAGCCCTGCAGAGTCAACAGATACGCAGTATTTT. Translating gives CASSPAESTDTQYF.

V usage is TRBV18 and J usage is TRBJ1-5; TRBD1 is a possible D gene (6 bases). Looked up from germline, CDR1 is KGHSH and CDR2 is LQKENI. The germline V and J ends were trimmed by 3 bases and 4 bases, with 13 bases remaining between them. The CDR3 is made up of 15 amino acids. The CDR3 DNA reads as TGTGCCAGCTCACCCCTGGGGGGGCCAAATCAGCCCCAGCATTTT. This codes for CASSPLGGPNQPQHF.

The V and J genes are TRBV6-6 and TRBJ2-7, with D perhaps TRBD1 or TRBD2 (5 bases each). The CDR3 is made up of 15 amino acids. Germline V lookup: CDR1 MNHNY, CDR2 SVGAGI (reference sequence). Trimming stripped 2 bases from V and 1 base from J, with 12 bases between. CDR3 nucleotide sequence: TGTGCCAGCAGTTACGGGGACCCAATTTCCTACGAGCAGTACTTC. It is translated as CASSYGDPISYEQYF.